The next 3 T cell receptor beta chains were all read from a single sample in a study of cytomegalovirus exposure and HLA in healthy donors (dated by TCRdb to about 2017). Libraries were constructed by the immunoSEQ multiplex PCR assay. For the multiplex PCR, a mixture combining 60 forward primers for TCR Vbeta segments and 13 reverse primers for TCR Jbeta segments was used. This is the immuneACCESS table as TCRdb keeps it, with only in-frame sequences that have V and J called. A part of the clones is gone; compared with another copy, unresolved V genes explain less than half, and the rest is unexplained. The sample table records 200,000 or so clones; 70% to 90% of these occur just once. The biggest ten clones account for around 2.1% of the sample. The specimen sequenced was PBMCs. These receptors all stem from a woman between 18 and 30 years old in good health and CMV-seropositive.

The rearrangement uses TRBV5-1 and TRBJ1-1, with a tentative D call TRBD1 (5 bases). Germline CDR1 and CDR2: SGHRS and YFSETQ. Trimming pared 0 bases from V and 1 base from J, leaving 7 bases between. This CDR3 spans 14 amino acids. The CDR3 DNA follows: TGCGCCAGCAGCTTGGAGGGGCAGAACACTGAAGCTTTCTTT. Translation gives CASSLEGQNTEAFF.

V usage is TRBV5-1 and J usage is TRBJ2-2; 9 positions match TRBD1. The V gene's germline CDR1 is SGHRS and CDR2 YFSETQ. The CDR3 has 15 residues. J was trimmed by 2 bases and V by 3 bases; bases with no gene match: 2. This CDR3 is CASSSTGGNTGELFF. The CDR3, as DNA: TGCGCCAGCAGCTCGACAGGGGGTAACACCGGGGAGCTGTTTTTT.

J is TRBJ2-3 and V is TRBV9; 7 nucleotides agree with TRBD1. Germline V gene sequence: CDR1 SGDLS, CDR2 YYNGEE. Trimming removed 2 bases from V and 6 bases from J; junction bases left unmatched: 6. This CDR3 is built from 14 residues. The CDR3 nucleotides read TGTGCCAGCAGCGTTAAACAGGGGACCGATACGCAGTATTTT. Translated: CASSVKQGTDTQYF.